This T cell receptor (beta chain) was retrieved from a study of early T cells in non-severe SARS-CoV-2 infection. Study in general: Sequencing input comprised bulk RNA from unsorted whole blood; chain pairing was not available.

The library protocol tagged individual cDNA molecules with unique molecular identifiers. TCRdb processed the 5' RACE reads anew with MiXCR; each CDR3 protein has one entry. The repertoire holds about 67,000 distinct CDR3 sequences, with 11% as singletons. This clonotype was detected many times. Antigen: not known. V shed 6 bases and J 2 bases; nucleotides not matched to a gene: 9. This CDR3 has 15 amino acids. From germline, CDR1 is SGHDT and CDR2 YYEEEE. Findings and limits, study-wide: Reliance on VDJdb matching favored anti-spike CD8 responses; private and CD4 specificities were missed.

The material sequenced was whole blood. The V gene is TRBV5-6, the J gene TRBJ2-7; TRBD1 agrees at 9 bases. This receptor was obtained from an adult who was a healthcare worker with PCR-confirmed SARS-CoV-2 infection or an uninfected control (not recorded which). CDR3 sequence reads: CASNLARDRAYEQYF. The CDR3 coding sequence is TGTGCCAGCAACCTTGCCCGGGACAGGGCCTACGAGCAGTACTTC.